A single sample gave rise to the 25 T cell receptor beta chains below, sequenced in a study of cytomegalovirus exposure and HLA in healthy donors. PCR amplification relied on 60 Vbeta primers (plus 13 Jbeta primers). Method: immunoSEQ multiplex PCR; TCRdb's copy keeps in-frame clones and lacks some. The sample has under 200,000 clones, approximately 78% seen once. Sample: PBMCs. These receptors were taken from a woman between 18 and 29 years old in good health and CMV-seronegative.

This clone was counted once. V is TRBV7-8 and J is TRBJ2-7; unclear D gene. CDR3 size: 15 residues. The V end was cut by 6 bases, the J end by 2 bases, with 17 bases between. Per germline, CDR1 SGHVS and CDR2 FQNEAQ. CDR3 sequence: CASSPALLAAYEQYV. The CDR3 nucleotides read TGTGCCAGCAGTCCGGCGTTGTTAGCCGCCTACGAGCAGTACGTC.

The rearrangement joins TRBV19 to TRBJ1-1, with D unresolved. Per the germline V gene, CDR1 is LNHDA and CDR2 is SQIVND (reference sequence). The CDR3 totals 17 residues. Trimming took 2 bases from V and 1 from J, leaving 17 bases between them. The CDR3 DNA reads TGTGCCAGTAGTATACCGCTCGGGAGGCCCGCGAACACTGAAGCTTTCTTT. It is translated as CASSIPLGRPANTEAFF.

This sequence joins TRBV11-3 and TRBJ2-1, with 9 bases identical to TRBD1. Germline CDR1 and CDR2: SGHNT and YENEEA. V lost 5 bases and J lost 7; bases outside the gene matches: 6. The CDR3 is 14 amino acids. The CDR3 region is CASSRPGQGNEQFF. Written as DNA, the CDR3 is TGTGCCAGCAGCCGTCCGGGACAGGGTAATGAGCAGTTCTTC.

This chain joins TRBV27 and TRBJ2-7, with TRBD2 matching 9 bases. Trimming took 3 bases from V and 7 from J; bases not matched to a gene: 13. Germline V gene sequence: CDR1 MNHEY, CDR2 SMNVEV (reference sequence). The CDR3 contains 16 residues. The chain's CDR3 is CASSLSVAGVSGEQYF. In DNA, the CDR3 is TGTGCCAGCAGTTTGTCGGTAGCGGGAGTATCTGGGGAGCAGTACTTC.

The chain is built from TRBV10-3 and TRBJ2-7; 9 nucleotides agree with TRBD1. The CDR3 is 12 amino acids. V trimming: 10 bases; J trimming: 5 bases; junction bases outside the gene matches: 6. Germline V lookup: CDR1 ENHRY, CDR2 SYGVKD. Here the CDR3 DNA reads TGTGCCACCGGGGGACAGGGAGACGAGCAGTACTTC. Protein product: CATGGQGDEQYF.

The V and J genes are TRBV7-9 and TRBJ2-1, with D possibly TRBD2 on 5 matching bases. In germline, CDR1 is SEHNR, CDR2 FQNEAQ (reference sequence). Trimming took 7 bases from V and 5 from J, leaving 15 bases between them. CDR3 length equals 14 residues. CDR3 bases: TGTGCCAGCACCCTAGGGCGGGCCGACAATGAGCAGTTCTTC. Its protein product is CASTLGRADNEQFF.

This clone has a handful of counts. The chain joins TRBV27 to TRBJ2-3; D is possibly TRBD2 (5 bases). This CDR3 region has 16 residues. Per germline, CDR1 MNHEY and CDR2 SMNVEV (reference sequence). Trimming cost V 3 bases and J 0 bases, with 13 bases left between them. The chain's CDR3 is CASSFSFGGSTDTQYF. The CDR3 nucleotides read TGTGCCAGCAGTTTCTCGTTTGGCGGGAGCACAGATACGCAGTATTTT.

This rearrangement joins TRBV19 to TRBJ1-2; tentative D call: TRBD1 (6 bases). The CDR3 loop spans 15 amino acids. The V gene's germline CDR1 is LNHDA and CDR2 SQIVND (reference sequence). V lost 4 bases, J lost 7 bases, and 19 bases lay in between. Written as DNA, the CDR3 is TGTGCCAGTAGTACCCGGGACATCGGGTGGATTGGCTACACCTTC. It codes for CASSTRDIGWIGYTF.

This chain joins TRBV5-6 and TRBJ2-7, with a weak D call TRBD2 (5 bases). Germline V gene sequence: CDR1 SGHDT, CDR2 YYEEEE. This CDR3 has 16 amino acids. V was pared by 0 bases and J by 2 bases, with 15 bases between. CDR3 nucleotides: TGTGCCAGCAGCTTGGCGGCGGCGGGCGGCCCCTACGAGCAGTACTTC. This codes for CASSLAAAGGPYEQYF.

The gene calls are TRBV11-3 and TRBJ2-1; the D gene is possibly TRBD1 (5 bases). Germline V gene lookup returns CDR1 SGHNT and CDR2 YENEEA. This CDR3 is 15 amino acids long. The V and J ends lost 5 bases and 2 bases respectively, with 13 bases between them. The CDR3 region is CASSRGRGTYNEQFF. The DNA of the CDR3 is TGTGCCAGCAGCCGTGGTAGGGGCACCTACAATGAGCAGTTCTTC. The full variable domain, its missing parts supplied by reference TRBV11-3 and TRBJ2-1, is EAGVVQSPRYKIIEKKQPVAFWCNPISGHNTLYWYLQNLGQGPELLIRYENEEAVDDSQLPKDRFSAERLKGVDSTLKIQPAELGDSAVYLCASSRGRGTYNEQFFGPGTRLTVL.

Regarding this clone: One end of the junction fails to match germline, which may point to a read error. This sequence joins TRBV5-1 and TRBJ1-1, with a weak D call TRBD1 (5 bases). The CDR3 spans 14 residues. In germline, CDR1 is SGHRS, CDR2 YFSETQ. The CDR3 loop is CASRGMGGNTEASF. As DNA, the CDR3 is TGCGCCAGCAGGGGGATGGGGGGGAACACTGAAGCTTCCTTT.

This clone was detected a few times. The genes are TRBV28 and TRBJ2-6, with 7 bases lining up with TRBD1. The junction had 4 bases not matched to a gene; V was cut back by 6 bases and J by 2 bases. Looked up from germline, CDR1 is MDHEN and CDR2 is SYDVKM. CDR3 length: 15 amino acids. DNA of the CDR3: TGTGCCAGCAGCCTCGGGACAGCTGGGGCCAACGTCCTGACTTTC. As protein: CASSLGTAGANVLTF. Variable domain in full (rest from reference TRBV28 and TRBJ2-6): DVKVTQSSRYLVKRTGEKVFLECVQDMDHENMFWYRQDPGLGLRLIYFSYDVKMKEKGDIPEGYSVSREKKERFSLILESASTNQTSMYLCASSLGTAGANVLTFGAGSRLTVL.

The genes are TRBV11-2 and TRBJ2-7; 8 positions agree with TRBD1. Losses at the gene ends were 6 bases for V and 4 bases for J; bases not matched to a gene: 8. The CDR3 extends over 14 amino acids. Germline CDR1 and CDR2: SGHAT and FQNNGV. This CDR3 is CASSIGRGLYEQYF. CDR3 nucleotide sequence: TGTGCCAGCAGTATAGGCAGGGGGCTTTACGAGCAGTACTTC.

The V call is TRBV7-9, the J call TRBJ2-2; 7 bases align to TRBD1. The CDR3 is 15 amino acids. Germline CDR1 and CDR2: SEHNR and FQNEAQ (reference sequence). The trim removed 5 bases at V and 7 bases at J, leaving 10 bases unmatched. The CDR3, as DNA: TGTGCCAGCAGCGCCCGGGACAGATTGAGCGGGGAGCTGTTTTTT. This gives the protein CASSARDRLSGELFF.

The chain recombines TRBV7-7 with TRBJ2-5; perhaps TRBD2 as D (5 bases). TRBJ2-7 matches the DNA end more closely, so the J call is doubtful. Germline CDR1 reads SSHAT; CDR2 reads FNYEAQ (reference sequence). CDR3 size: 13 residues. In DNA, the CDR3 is TGTGCCAGCAGCGAGGGATCACTATACGAGCAGTACTTC. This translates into CASSEGSLYEQYF.

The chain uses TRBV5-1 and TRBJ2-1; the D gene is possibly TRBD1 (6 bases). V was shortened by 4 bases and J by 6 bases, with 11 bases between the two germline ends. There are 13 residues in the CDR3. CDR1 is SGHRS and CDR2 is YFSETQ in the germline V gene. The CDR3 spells CASSRTVGNEQFF. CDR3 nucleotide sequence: TGCGCCAGCAGCCGGACAGTTGGCAATGAGCAGTTCTTC.

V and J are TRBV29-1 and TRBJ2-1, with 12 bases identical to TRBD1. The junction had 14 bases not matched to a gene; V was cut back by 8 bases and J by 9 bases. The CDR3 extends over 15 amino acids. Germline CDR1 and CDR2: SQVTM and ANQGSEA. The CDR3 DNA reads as TGCAGCACTATCCACCGGGACAGGGGGCTGAGTGAGCAGTTCTTC. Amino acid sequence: CSTIHRDRGLSEQFF.

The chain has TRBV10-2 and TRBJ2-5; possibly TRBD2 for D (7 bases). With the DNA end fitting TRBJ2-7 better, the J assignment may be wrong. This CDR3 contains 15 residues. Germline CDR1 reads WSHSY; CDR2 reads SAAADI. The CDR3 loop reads CATSNKGGGAYEQYF. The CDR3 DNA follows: TGCGCCACGTCCAACAAGGGGGGGGGAGCCTACGAGCAGTACTTC.

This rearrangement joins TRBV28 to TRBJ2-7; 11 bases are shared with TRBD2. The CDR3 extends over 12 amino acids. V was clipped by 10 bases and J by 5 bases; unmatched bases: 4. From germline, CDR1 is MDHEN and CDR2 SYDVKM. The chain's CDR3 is CAITTSGNEQYF. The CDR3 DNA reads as TGTGCCATCACGACTAGCGGGAACGAGCAGTACTTC.

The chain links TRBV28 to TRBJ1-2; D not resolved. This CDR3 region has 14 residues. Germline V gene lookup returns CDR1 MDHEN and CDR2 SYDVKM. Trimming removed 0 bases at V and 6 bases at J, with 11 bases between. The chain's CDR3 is CASSLWEDLDGYTF. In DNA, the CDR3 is TGTGCCAGCAGTTTATGGGAAGACCTAGATGGCTACACCTTC.

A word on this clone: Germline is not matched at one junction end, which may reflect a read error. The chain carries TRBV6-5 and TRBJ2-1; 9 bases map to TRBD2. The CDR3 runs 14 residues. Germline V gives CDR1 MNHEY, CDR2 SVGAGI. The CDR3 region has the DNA TGTGCCTGCAGTTACGAGGGACTAGCCAATGAGCAGTTCTTC. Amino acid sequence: CACSYEGLANEQFF.

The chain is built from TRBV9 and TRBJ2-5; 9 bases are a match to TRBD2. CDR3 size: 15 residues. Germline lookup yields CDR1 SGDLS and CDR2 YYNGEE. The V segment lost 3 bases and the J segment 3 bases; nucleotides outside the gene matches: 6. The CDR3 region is CASSAAGGVKETQYF. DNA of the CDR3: TGTGCCAGCAGCGCAGCGGGAGGAGTGAAAGAGACCCAGTACTTC.

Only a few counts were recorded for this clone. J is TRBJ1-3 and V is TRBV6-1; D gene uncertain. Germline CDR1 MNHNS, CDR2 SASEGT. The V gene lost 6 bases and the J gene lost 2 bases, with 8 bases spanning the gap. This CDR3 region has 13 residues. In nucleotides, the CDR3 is TGTGCCAGCAGCCGACATACTGGAAACACCATATATTTT. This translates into CASSRHTGNTIYF.

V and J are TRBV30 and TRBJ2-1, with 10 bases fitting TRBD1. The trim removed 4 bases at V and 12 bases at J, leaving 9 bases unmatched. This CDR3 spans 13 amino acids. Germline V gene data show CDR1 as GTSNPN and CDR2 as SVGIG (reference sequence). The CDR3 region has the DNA TGTGCCTGGAACTCCCGGGACAGGGGAGGGCAGTTCTTC. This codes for CAWNSRDRGGQFF.

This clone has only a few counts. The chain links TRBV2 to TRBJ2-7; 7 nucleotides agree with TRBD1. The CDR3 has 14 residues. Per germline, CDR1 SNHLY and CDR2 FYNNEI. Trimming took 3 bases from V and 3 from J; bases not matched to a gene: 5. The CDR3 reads CASSDQGVNYEQYF. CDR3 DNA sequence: TGTGCCAGCAGTGACCAGGGGGTAAACTACGAGCAGTACTTC.